The clone carrying this T cell receptor (beta chain) was recorded a few times. Antigen unknown. The data were obtained in a study of response to subunit inactivated influenza vaccine. General study results and limits: Seasonal influenza vaccination, on each occasion, was suggested by the authors to recruit few new T cells.

TCRdb itself ran the RT-PCR reads through MiXCR, one entry per CDR3 protein. The sample carries about 160,000 distinct CDR3 sequences, around 9.9% recorded once. Per germline, CDR1 MNHEY and CDR2 SVGAGI. This CDR3 has 15 residues. V lost 2 bases to trimming and J lost 4 bases; unmatched junction nucleotides: 7. The receptor was derived from a man aged 50-60 years who received an inactivated influenza vaccine. V is TRBV6-5 and J is TRBJ1-2; 7 bases fit TRBD1. The material was non-naive T cells sorted from PBMCs, obtained 45 days after vaccination. The CDR3 nucleotides are TGTGCCAGCAGTTACCCCACCGGGACAGCCTATGGCTACACCTTC. Its protein is CASSYPTGTAYGYTF.